The rows below give T cell receptor beta chains drawn from one sample of a study of CD8+ T cells in alopecia areata. This table comes from immunoSEQ multiplex PCR, and its TCRdb copy is limited to in-frame clones, with some not included. The data hold 4,500 to 6,000 clones, with about 71% observed a single time. This specimen consisted of skin, obtained at week 24, from a patient treated with tofacitinib. These receptors all come from a human donor with alopecia areata. Each CDR3 is given without its conserved first and last residue.

j_call v_call cdr3_aa
TRBJ1-6 TRBV19 ASKDPGTDLNSPLH
TRBJ2-7 TRBV7-6 ASSPIKGQSYEQY
TRBJ1-5 TRBV19 ASSIGGQGRNQPQH
TRBJ1-2 TRBV6-6 ASSSGRGYYGYT
TRBJ1-4 TRBV2 ASSDHGRDRNEKLF
TRBJ1-4 TRBV6-6 ATAGLGRSTNEKLF
TRBJ2-7 TRBV7-9 ASSPGPNYEQY
TRBJ1-5 TRBV9 ASSVSGTDQPQH
TRBJ2-1 TRBV4-2 ASSQDIPRNEQF
TRBJ1-1 TRBV19 ASSPGLNTEAF
TRBJ2-1 TRBV4-1 ASSQDIPRNEQF
TRBJ2-7 TRBV7-8 ASSLETGSSYEQY
TRBJ2-1 TRBV5-4 ASSSAGLYNEQF
TRBJ2-7 TRBV2 ASRTEVRSYEQY
TRBJ2-1 TRBV29-1 SAARGDIVYNEQF
TRBJ2-1 TRBV6-5 ASSFKDSSYNEQF
TRBJ2-1 TRBV7-2 ASSSSGGSYNEQF
TRBJ2-2 TRBV27 ASSDTTGLNTGELF
TRBJ2-1 TRBV15 ATSRERAGGASPPHEQF
TRBJ2-7 TRBV29-1 SVEDISLNHYEQY
TRBJ2-1 TRBV5-1 ASSLGLAGVSSYNEQF
TRBJ1-1 TRBV5-1 ASSLSDSYTEAF
TRBJ2-7 TRBV5-1 ASSLASVHEQY
TRBJ1-5 TRBV19 ASVRGAGRNQPQH
TRBJ2-5 TRBV7-2 ASSLPRQETQY
TRBJ1-1 TRBV6-6 ASSDVMNTEAF
TRBJ1-1 TRBV19 ASSIGRNTEAF
TRBJ2-1 TRBV7-2 ASRPNRENEQF
TRBJ2-5 TRBV5-4 ASSLWSQETQY